The rows below give T cell receptor beta chains drawn from one sample of a study of blood T cell repertoires in COVID-19. Sequencing was performed with immunoSEQ multiplex PCR; in TCRdb, only in-frame clones are kept and a portion is missing. The sample has around 180,000 clones; roughly 77% are singletons. Source material: peripheral blood. Source of these receptors: a woman older than 75 with COVID-19, enrolled during active disease. CDR3s include the opening cysteine and the closing phenylalanine or tryptophan. A D gene is named only where the DNA matches it firmly. Clone size is given for some rows only: seen once, a few or many times, or a class if the clone is expanded.

cdr3_nt,cdr3_aa,clone_size,j_call,v_call,d_call
TGTGCCAGCAGTTGGACAGGGGGTGAGCCCCAGCATTTT,CASSWTGGEPQHF,NA,TRBJ1-5,TRBV27,TRBD1
TGCGCCAGCAGCTTGGGTTCGGCAGGGGGCCACGAGCAGTACTTC,CASSLGSAGGHEQYF,NA,TRBJ2-7,TRBV5-1,TRBD1
TGCAGCGTTGCCGGGACAGGGGACTATGGCTACACCTTC,CSVAGTGDYGYTF,once,TRBJ1-2,TRBV29-1,TRBD1
TGTGCCAGCAGGATTAGCGGGGGGCCGTCCTACAATGAGCAGTTCTTC,CASRISGGPSYNEQFF,NA,TRBJ2-1,TRBV27,TRBD2
TGCGCCAGCAGCTCTGCCGGCCAGGCTCAAGAGACCCAGTACTTC,CASSSAGQAQETQYF,NA,TRBJ2-5,TRBV5-1,NA
TGTGCCAGCGTGCGGTACAATGAGCAGTTCTTC,CASVRYNEQFF,NA,TRBJ2-1,TRBV2,NA
TGTGCCAGCACGGAGGGCTCGAACATCGGGGAGCTGTTTTTT,CASTEGSNIGELFF,once,TRBJ2-2,TRBV7-9,NA
TGTGCCAGCAGTTTGTTACAGTCTAGCACAGATACGCAGTATTTT,CASSLLQSSTDTQYF,NA,TRBJ2-3,TRBV27,NA
TGTGCCAGCAGTTTGTACAGGGGTAGCAATCAGCCCCAGCATTTT,CASSLYRGSNQPQHF,NA,TRBJ1-5,TRBV28,TRBD1
TGTGCCAGCAGGTGGGCCGCGTCCATGAACACTGAAGCTTTCTTT,CASRWAASMNTEAFF,NA,TRBJ1-1,TRBV6-5,NA
TGTGCCAGGAGTTCCGGGACTAGCGGGAGGGTTCACCCGGGAGATACGCAGTATTTT,CARSSGTSGRVHPGDTQYF,NA,TRBJ2-3,TRBV27,TRBD2
TGCACCAGCAGCCAAGAAGCGGAGACTAGCGGCACGGAGACCCAGTACTTC,CTSSQEAETSGTETQYF,NA,TRBJ2-5,TRBV1,NA
TGTGCCAGCAGCTATGACACCTATTCCACCGGGGAGCTGTTTTTT,CASSYDTYSTGELFF,NA,TRBJ2-2,TRBV5-6,NA
TGTGCCTGGAGTGCTGACAGCGACGAGCAGTACTTC,CAWSADSDEQYF,NA,TRBJ2-7,TRBV30,NA
TGTGCCTGGAGTGTGGTAGCGGGGGGCACAGATACGCAGTATTTT,CAWSVVAGGTDTQYF,NA,TRBJ2-3,TRBV30,TRBD2
TGTGCCAGCAGCTTAGCGAGGTGGGCGGGGGCTAGCACAGATACGCAGTATTTT,CASSLARWAGASTDTQYF,NA,TRBJ2-3,TRBV7-6,NA
TGTGCCAGCGTCGAGACCGGGACACCTCGCTACGAGCAGTACTTC,CASVETGTPRYEQYF,NA,TRBJ2-7,TRBV28,NA
TGTGCCAGTAGTATCCGCCGGTCTCTAACTGAAAAACTGTTTTTT,CASSIRRSLTEKLFF,NA,TRBJ1-4,TRBV19,NA
TGTGCCAGCAGGGGACAGGGGTACACTGAAGCTTTCTTT,CASRGQGYTEAFF,few,TRBJ1-1,TRBV6-1,TRBD1
TGTGCCAGCAGCTTGTTAGGGAGGGAGATCACAGATACGCAGTATTTT,CASSLLGREITDTQYF,NA,TRBJ2-3,TRBV7-2,TRBD2
TGTGCCAGCAGTTTAGAGGGGAAAGCTTTCTTT,CASSLEGKAFF,NA,TRBJ1-1,TRBV12-3/TRBV12-4,NA
TGTGCCAGCAGTCCATATAGCGGGAGGGCGACAGATACGCAGTATTTT,CASSPYSGRATDTQYF,few,TRBJ2-3,TRBV7-9,TRBD2
TGTGCCAGCAGTTACTACGCAGGGCCCGCCTACGAGCAGTACTTC,CASSYYAGPAYEQYF,NA,TRBJ2-7,TRBV6-5,NA
TGTGCCACCAGCAAGACAGGGGGCTATGAGCAGTTCTTC,CATSKTGGYEQFF,NA,TRBJ2-1,TRBV24-1,TRBD1
TGTGCCAGCAGCCAGGCCGACATTAGCACAGATACGCAGTATTTT,CASSQADISTDTQYF,NA,TRBJ2-3,TRBV4-2,NA
TGTGCCAGCAGTTTAGATAACGTAGCAGCGACTGAAGCTTTCTTT,CASSLDNVAATEAFF,NA,TRBJ1-1,TRBV27,NA
TGTGCCATCAGTGAGGGGACAGTGGGCTATGGCTACACCTTC,CAISEGTVGYGYTF,NA,TRBJ1-2,TRBV10-3,TRBD1
TGTGCCAGCAGTGAATCTGGGGACCAGGGGCGGCCCCAGCATTTT,CASSESGDQGRPQHF,NA,TRBJ1-5,TRBV6-1,NA
TGTGCCAGCAGCTTGTGGGGGCAGACCGTAGATACGCAGTATTTT,CASSLWGQTVDTQYF,NA,TRBJ2-3,TRBV5-8,NA
TGTGCCAGCAGCCGTAAGCCACAGGGTAACACCGGGGAGCTGTTTTTT,CASSRKPQGNTGELFF,NA,TRBJ2-2,TRBV6-8,NA
TGTGCCAGCAGTGACAAGGGGGCCATAACCTATGGCTACACCTTC,CASSDKGAITYGYTF,NA,TRBJ1-2,TRBV6-1,TRBD1
TGTGCCAGCAGCTTAGGAGGGTTTAATTCACCCCTCCACTTT,CASSLGGFNSPLHF,once,TRBJ1-6,TRBV7-9,NA
TGTGCCAGCAGTGAATGGCACCTCAGCTCCTACAATGAGCAGTTCTTC,CASSEWHLSSYNEQFF,NA,TRBJ2-1,TRBV2,NA
TGTGCCAGCAGGAAAACAACCGTATTGACAGACGAAACCTACGAGCAGTACTTC,CASRKTTVLTDETYEQYF,NA,TRBJ2-7,TRBV2,NA
TGTGCCCTCCGGGAAGCAGGTCGGTTCGAGCAGTACTTC,CALREAGRFEQYF,NA,TRBJ2-7,TRBV28,NA
TGTGCCAGCAGCTCGGTTGGCTCCTACAATGAGCAGTTCTTC,CASSSVGSYNEQFF,NA,TRBJ2-1,TRBV5-4,NA
TGTGCCTGGAGCTATAGCGGGGGTGTCCACAATGAGCAGTTCTTC,CAWSYSGGVHNEQFF,NA,TRBJ2-1,TRBV30,TRBD2
TGCGCCAGCAGCTACTATAGCACGGGAGACTACGAGCAGTACTTC,CASSYYSTGDYEQYF,NA,TRBJ2-7,TRBV5-1,NA
TGTGCCAGCAGCTTGAGTCCAGGGGAACGGGACGAGCAGTACTTC,CASSLSPGERDEQYF,NA,TRBJ2-7,TRBV5-4,NA
TGTGCCAGCAGCTCGGGGACAGGGAAAGTTCACGAGCAGTACTTC,CASSSGTGKVHEQYF,NA,TRBJ2-7,TRBV14,TRBD1
TGCGCCAGCAGCTTGGTCCAGGGAGGGGTCTACAATGAGCAGTTCTTC,CASSLVQGGVYNEQFF,NA,TRBJ2-1,TRBV5-1,TRBD2
TGTGCCAGCAGTTCCATAGGTGCAGGCTCCACAGATACGCAGTATTTT,CASSSIGAGSTDTQYF,NA,TRBJ2-3,TRBV6-6,NA
TGCGCCAGCAGCCAAGAGTGGGCAGGGGGCCTCTCTGGAAACACCATATATTTT,CASSQEWAGGLSGNTIYF,few,TRBJ1-3,TRBV4-3,TRBD1
TGCGCCAGCAGCTTGCTAGCTGGGGCCAACGTCCTGACTTTC,CASSLLAGANVLTF,NA,TRBJ2-6,TRBV5-1,NA
TGTGCCAGCAGTTCCCCACGCCCGAGCTCCTACAATGAGCAGTTCTTC,CASSSPRPSSYNEQFF,NA,TRBJ2-1,TRBV28,NA
TGTGCCAGCGCCTATCGGGGAAACACCATATATTTT,CASAYRGNTIYF,NA,TRBJ1-3,TRBV4-2,NA
TGTGCCAGCAGCCCACAGGGAGTATATGAGCAGTTCTTC,CASSPQGVYEQFF,NA,TRBJ2-1,TRBV27,NA
TGTGCCAGCAGTCCTTGGGCCGGGACAGGGGGCGTTCGTGGCTACACCTTC,CASSPWAGTGGVRGYTF,NA,TRBJ1-2,TRBV28,TRBD1
TGTGCCAGCAGCTCACGTTGGACAGCGAACACCGGGGAGCTGTTTTTT,CASSSRWTANTGELFF,NA,TRBJ2-2,TRBV7-3,NA